What follows is one T cell receptor (beta chain) and its context. Sequencing used immunoSEQ multiplex PCR; TCRdb keeps in-frame clones, though not all of them. The table includes some 200,000 clones, less than 95% detected once. CDR1 is SGHTA and CDR2 is FQGNSA in the germline V gene. The CDR3 consists of 17 residues. V lost 5 bases to trimming and J lost 4 bases; unmatched junction nucleotides: 12. This entry comes from a study of T cell responses to AZD1222 COVID-19 vaccine. The source is an adult who received the MenACWY meningococcal vaccine as a control. The sequencing used peripheral blood, collected 28 days after the second dose of the MenACWY control vaccine. The chain recombines TRBV7-2 with TRBJ2-7, with 12 bases matching TRBD1. In DNA, the CDR3 is TGTGCCAGCAGCGAAAGTCCCGGGACAGGGGGCTGGTACGAGCAGTACTTC. Translating gives CASSESPGTGGWYEQYF.